This T cell receptor (beta chain) originates from a study of monozygotic twins with inflammatory bowel disease. Each CDR3 protein gets one entry in TCRdb, which reprocessed the 5' RACE reads and gives no DNA. The sample totals more than 350,000 distinct CDR3 sequences. There are 14 residues in the CDR3. The V gene's germline CDR1 is SGDLS and CDR2 YYNGEE. Specimen: blood. The genes are TRBV9 and TRBJ1-2; no DNA is available, so the TRBD1 call from TCRdb remains unchecked. The source of this sequence is a human donor with ulcerative colitis or Crohn's disease, or a healthy co-twin of an affected twin (not recorded which). This CDR3 is CASSPEGGGYGYTF.